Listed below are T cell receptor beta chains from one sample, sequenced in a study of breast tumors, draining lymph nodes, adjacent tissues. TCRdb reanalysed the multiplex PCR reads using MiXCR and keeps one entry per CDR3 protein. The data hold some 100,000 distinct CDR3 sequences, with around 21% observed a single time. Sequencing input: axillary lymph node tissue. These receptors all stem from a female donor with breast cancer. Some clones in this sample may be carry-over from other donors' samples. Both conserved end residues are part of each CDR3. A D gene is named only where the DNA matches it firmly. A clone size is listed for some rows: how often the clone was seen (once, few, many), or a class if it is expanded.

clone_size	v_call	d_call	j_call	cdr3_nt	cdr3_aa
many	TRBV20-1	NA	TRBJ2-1	TGCAGTGCTAAGGGGGGGGTCTACAATGAGCAGTTCTTC	CSAKGGVYNEQFF
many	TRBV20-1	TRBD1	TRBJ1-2	TGCAGTGCTAGAGTCCCGACAGGGGGGCCTAACTATGGCTACACCTTC	CSARVPTGGPNYGYTF
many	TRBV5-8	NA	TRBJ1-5	TGTGCCAGCAGCAAACAGGACAGCAATCAGCCCCAGCATTTT	CASSKQDSNQPQHF
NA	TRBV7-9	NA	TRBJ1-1	TGTGCCAGCAGCACAACAGGATTGAACACTGAAGCTTTCTTT	CASSTTGLNTEAFF
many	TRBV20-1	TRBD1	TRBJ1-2	TGCAGTGCTACTCGTCCCGGGACAGGGTCATCCAACTATGGCTACACCTTC	CSATRPGTGSSNYGYTF
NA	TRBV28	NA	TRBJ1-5	TGTGCCAGCAGACCGACAGGACTTCGCAATCAGCCCCAGCATTTT	CASRPTGLRNQPQHF
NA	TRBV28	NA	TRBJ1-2	TGTGCCAGCAGCATCCCGGTCCAGGGGCCCTATGGCTACACCTTC	CASSIPVQGPYGYTF
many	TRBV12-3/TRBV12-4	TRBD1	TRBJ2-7	TGTGCCAGCAGTATCGGGACAGTCTCCTACGAGCAGTACTTC	CASSIGTVSYEQYF
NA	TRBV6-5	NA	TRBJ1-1	TGTGCCAGCAGTTTTGCCCGGTCAGGCAAAGAAGCTTTCTTT	CASSFARSGKEAFF
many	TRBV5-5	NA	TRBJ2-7	TGTGCCAGCAGCTTGTCTCCCAATAGACAGACCTACGAGCAGTACTTC	CASSLSPNRQTYEQYF
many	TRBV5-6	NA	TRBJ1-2	TGTGCCAGCAGCTTGGGGGGGATATGGACAGTTGGCGGCCTCCTCACCTTC	CASSLGGIWTVGGLLTF
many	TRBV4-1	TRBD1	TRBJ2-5	TGCGCCAGCAGCCAAGGCAGGCAGGGGGTAGAGACCCAGTACTTC	CASSQGRQGVETQYF
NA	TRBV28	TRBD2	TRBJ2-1	TGTGCCATAACCACAAGCGGGATTTACAATGAGCAGTTCTTC	CAITTSGIYNEQFF
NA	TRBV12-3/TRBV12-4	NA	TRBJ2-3	TGTGCCAGCAGTTTAAGGTTTAGGGACACAGATACGCAGTATTTT	CASSLRFRDTDTQYF
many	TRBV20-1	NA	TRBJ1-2	TGCAGTGCTCACGGTTCTAACTATGGCTACACCTTC	CSAHGSNYGYTF
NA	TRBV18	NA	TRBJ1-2	TGTGCCAGCTCACCAGGGCCGATTCTCTATGGCTACACCTTC	CASSPGPILYGYTF
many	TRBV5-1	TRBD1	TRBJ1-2	TGCGCCAGCAGCTTGGCCGGGACAGGGGAAGGCTACACCTTC	CASSLAGTGEGYTF
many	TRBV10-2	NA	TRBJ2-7	TGCGCCAGCAGCGGGCGAACCTACGAGCAGTACTTC	CASSGRTYEQYF
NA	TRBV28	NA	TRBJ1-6	TGTGCCAGCAGTTTGTTGATTAATTCACCCCTCCACTTT	CASSLLINSPLHF
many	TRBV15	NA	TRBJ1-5	TGTGCCACCAGCAGAGATCTTATCGCAGGCCAGCCCCAGCATTTT	CATSRDLIAGQPQHF
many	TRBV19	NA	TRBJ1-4	TGTGCCAGTAGTATCACAGGAACTAATGAAAAACTGTTTTTT	CASSITGTNEKLFF
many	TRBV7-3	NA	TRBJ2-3	TGTGCCAGCAGTCCTGGACAAGACACAGATACGCAGTATTTT	CASSPGQDTDTQYF
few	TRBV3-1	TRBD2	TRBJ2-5	TGTGCCAGCAGCCCTCTCGGGGGGACTTGGGAGACCCAGTACTTC	CASSPLGGTWETQYF
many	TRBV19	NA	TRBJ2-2	TGTGCCAGTAGTATGGTCTCAGGGCCCACCGGGGAGCTGTTTTTT	CASSMVSGPTGELFF
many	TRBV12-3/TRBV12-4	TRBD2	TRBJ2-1	TGTGCCAGCAGGTCCCGGGGTAGCGGGAGTAATGGGGAGCAGTTCTTC	CASRSRGSGSNGEQFF
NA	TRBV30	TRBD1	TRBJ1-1	TGTGCCTGGAGACGACAGGGAATTTACACTGAAGCTTTCTTT	CAWRRQGIYTEAFF
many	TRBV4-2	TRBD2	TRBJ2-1	TGTGCCAGCAGCCAAGCCTCTGGGTTTGAGCGGGGTTTCAATGAGCAGTTCTTC	CASSQASGFERGFNEQFF
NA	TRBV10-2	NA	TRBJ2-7	TGCGCCAGCAGCCATCAGTCCTACGAGCAGTACTTC	CASSHQSYEQYF
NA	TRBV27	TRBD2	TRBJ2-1	TGTGCCAGCAGTTTACGCGGGAGGGCCCAGAACAATGAGCAGTTCTTC	CASSLRGRAQNNEQFF
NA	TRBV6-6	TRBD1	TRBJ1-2	TGTGCCAGCGCCGAACGGGACAGGGAGGGTGGCTACACCTTC	CASAERDREGGYTF
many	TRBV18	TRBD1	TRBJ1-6	TGTGCCAGCTCGCCCGGGACAGAACGTTCACCCCTCCACTTT	CASSPGTERSPLHF
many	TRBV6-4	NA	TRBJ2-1	TGTGCCAGCAGTGTACGCGTGGGAAATGAGCAGTTCTTC	CASSVRVGNEQFF
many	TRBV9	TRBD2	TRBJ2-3	TGTGCCAGCAGCCCAGCGGGACTCTCCTCGGATACGCAGTATTTT	CASSPAGLSSDTQYF
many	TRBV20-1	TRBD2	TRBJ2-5	TGCAGTGCTAGGGGGACTAGCGGGAGTGAGACCCAGTACTTC	CSARGTSGSETQYF
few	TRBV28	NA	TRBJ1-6	TGTGCCAGCAGTCTACCCCTCGGGGGGAATAGGAATTCACCCCTCCACTTT	CASSLPLGGNRNSPLHF
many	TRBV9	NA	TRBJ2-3	TGTGCCAGCAGCCCGCACCCAAACACAGATACGCAGTATTTT	CASSPHPNTDTQYF
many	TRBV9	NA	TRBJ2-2	TGTGCCAGCAGCGGGAGCTTCACCGGGGAGCTGTTTTTT	CASSGSFTGELFF
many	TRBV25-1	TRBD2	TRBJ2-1	TGTGCCAGCAGTCCCCCGGGACTAGGATCCAATGAGCAGTTCTTC	CASSPPGLGSNEQFF
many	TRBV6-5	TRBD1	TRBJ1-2	TGTGCCAGCAGTAACGACAGGGGTGCCAACTATGGCTACACCTTC	CASSNDRGANYGYTF
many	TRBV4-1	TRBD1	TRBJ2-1	TGCGCCAGCAGCCTAGGAGACAGGGGTTACAATGAGCAGTTCTTC	CASSLGDRGYNEQFF
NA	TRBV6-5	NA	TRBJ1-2	TGTGCCAGCAGAGGGATAGGGGCAGATTATGGCTACACCTTC	CASRGIGADYGYTF
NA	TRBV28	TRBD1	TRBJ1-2	TGTGCCAGCAGTTCAGGGGGCGATCGCTATGGCTACACCTTC	CASSSGGDRYGYTF
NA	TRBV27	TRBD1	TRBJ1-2	TGTGCCAGCAGTTTCCAAAAGACAGGGGGCTTTTATGGCTACACCTTC	CASSFQKTGGFYGYTF
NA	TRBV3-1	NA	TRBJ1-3	TGTGCCAGCAGCCAAGATACGGGGGCGGAAAACACCATATATTTT	CASSQDTGAENTIYF
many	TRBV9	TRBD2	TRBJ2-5	TGTGCCAGCAGCGTAGATCCAGCGGGGGGGCGTGGGGGTCAAGAGACCCAGTACTTC	CASSVDPAGGRGGQETQYF
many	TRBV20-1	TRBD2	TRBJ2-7	TGCAGTGCTACCGGGACTAGCCGAACCTACGAGCAGTACTTC	CSATGTSRTYEQYF
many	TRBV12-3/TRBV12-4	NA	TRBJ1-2	TGTGCCAGCCTAAGGGAAGGATTTGGCTACACCTTC	CASLREGFGYTF
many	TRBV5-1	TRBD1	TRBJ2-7	TGCGCCAGCTCGAGACAGGGTTCGGAGGAGCAGTACTTC	CASSRQGSEEQYF
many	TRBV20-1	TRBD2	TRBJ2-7	TGCAGTGCTGAGGGACTAGCGGGTTCCTACGAGCAGTACTTC	CSAEGLAGSYEQYF
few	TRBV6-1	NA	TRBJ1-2	TGTGCCGGGGCGTTGGGGGATTATGGCTACACCTTC	CAGALGDYGYTF
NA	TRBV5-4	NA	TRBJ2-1	TGTGCCAGCAGCTACAAGTCCTTTTTGGGCTCCTACAATGAGCAGTTCTTC	CASSYKSFLGSYNEQFF
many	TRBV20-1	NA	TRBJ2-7	TGCAGTGCTCCGGAGGGGGGAAACGCTTACGAGCAGTACTTC	CSAPEGGNAYEQYF
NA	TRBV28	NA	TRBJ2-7	TGTGCCAGCAGTTTTGGCGGAAGAACCTACGAGCAGTACTTC	CASSFGGRTYEQYF